This T cell receptor beta chain was identified during a study of blood T cell repertoires in COVID-19. Source study methods: Reference gene primer amplification in the assay estimated nucleated cell counts. Sequenced by immunoSEQ multiplex PCR; TCRdb stores in-frame clones only, minus some. That table furnishes V, J and clone size, whereas the DNA furnished D and trimming. Of about 62,000 clones listed, roughly 71% are singletons. The V and J ends lost 10 bases and 2 bases respectively, with 15 bases between them. Per the germline V gene, CDR1 is LNHDA and CDR2 is SQIVND (reference sequence). The CDR3 runs 14 residues.

This chain joins TRBV19 and TRBJ1-5; D ambiguous. The sample taken for sequencing was peripheral blood. The sequence was collected from a woman between 45 and 60 years old with active or convalescent COVID-19. CDR3 coding DNA: TGTGCCAATATTAAAAGTAGCGGCAATCAGCCCCAGCATTTT. Its translation is CANIKSSGNQPQHF.